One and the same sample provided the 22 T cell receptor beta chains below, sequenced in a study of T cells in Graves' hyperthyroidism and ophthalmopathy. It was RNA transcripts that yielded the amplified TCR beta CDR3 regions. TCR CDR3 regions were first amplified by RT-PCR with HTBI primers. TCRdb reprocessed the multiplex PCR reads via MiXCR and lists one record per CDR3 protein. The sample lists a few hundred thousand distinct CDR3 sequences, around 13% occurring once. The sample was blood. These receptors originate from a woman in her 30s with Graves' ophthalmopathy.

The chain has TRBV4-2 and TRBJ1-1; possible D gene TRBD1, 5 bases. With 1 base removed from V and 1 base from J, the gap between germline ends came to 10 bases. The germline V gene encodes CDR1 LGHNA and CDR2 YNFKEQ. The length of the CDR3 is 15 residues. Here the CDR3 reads CASSQGRAENTEAFF. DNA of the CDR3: TGTGCCAGCAGCCAAGGCAGGGCAGAGAACACTGAAGCTTTCTTT.

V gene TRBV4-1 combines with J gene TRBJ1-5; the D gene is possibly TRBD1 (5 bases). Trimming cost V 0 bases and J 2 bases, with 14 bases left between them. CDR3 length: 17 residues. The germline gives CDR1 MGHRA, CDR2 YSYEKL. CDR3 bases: TGCGCCAGCAGCCAAGAGGGGCCGCCCCCCGGCAATCAGCCCCAGCATTTT. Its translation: CASSQEGPPPGNQPQHF.

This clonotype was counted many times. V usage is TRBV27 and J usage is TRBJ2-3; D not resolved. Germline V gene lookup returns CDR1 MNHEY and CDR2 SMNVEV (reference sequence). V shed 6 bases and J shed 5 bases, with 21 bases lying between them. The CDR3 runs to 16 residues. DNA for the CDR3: TGTGCCAGCAGCAAAATAACCCAGATGTTCGGAGATACGCAGTATTTT. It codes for CASSKITQMFGDTQYF.

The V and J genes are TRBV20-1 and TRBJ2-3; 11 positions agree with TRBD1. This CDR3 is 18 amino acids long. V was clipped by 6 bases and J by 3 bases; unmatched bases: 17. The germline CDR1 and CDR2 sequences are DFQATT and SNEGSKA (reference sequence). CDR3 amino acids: CSAENGPGTGGQTDTQYF. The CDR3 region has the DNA TGCAGTGCCGAAAACGGCCCCGGGACAGGGGGGCAGACAGATACGCAGTATTTT.

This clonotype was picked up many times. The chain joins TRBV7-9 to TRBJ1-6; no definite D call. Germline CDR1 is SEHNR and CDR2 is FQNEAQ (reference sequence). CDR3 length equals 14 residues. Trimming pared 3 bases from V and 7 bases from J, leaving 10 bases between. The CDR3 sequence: CASSLDSGNSPLHF. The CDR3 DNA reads TGTGCCAGCAGCTTGGATTCTGGAAATTCACCCCTCCACTTT.

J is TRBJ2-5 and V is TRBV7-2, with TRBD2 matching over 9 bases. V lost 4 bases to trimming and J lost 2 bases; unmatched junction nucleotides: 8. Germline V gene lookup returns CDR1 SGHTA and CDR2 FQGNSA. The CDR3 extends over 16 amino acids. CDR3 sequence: CASSWSGGTLQETQYF. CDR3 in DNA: TGTGCCAGCAGCTGGAGCGGGGGGACCCTGCAAGAGACCCAGTACTTC.

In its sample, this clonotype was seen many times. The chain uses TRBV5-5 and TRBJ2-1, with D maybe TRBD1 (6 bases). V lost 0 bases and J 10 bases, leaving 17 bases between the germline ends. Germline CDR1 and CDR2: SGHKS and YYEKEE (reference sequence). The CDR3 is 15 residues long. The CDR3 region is CASSLVPARTEEQFF. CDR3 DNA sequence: TGTGCCAGCAGCTTGGTCCCTGCTCGGACAGAAGAGCAGTTCTTC.

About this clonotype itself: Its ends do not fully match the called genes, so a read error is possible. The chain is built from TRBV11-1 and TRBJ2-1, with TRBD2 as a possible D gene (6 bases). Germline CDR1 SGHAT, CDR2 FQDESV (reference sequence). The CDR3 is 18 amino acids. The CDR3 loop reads CASSSGRASDSSYNEQFF. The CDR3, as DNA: TGCGCCAGCAGCTCTGGAAGGGCTAGCGACAGCTCCTACAATGAGCAGTTCTTC.

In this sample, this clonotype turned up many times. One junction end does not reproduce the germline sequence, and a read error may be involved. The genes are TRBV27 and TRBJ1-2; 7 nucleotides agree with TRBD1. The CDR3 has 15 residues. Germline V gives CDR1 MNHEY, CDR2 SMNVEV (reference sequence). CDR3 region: CANSIYDRADYGYTF. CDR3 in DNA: TGTGCCAACAGTATATACGACAGGGCGGACTATGGCTACACCTTC.

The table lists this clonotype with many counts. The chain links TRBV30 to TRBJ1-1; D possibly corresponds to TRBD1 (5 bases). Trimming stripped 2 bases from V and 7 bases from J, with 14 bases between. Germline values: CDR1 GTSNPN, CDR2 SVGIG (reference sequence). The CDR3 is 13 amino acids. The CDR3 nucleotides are TGTGCCTGGAGTCGGCAGGGTTTGGTTGAAGCTTTCTTT. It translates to CAWSRQGLVEAFF.

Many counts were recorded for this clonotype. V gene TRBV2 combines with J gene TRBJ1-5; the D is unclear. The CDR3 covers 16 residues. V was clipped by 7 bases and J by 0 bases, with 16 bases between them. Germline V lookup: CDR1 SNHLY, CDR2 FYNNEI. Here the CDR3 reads CASTRTLGLSNQPQHF. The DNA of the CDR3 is TGTGCCAGCACTAGGACTCTTGGGCTTAGCAATCAGCCCCAGCATTTT.

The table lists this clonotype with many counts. The CDR3 region has the DNA TGTGCCAGCAGACCAAGGAGGGGCTACGAGCAGTACTTC. Translated, it gives CASRPRRGYEQYF. V is TRBV2 and J is TRBJ2-7; a possible D gene is TRBD2 (6 bases). Between the trimmed V and J ends, which lost 6 bases and 3 bases, there was a span of 12 bases. Per the germline V gene, CDR1 is SNHLY and CDR2 is FYNNEI. The CDR3 consists of 13 residues.

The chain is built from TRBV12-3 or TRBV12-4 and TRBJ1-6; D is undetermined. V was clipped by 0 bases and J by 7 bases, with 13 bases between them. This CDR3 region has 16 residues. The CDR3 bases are TGTGCCAGCAGTTTAGCGGGCCCAGGACTAAATTCACCCCTCCACTTT. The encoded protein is CASSLAGPGLNSPLHF.

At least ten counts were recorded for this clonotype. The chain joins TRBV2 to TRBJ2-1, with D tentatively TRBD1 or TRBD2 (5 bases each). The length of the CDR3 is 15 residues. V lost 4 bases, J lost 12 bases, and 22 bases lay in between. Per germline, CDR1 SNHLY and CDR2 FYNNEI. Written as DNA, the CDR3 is TGTGCCAGCAGTGGGGGGAGTGGACAAAAGGCCCGGCAGTTCTTC. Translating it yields CASSGGSGQKARQFF.

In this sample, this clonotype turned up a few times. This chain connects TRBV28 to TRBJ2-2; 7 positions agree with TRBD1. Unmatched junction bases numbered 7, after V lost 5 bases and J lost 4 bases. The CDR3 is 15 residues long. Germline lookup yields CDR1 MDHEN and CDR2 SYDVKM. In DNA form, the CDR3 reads TGTGCCAGCAGTGTAGACAGGGCGGTCACCGGGGAGCTGTTTTTT. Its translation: CASSVDRAVTGELFF.

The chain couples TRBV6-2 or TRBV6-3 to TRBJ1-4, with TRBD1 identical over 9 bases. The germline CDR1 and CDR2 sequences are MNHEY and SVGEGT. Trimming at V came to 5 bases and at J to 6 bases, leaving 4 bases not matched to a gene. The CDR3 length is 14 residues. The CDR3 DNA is TGTGCCAGCAGTGGCCGGGACAGGGATGAAAAACTGTTTTTT. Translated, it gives CASSGRDRDEKLFF.

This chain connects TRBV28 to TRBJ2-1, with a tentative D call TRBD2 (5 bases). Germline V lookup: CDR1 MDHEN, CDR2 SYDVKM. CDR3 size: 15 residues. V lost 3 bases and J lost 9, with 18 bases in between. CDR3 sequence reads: CASSFRGSVAREQFF. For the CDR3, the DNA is TGTGCCAGCAGTTTTCGCGGGTCCGTAGCGCGTGAGCAGTTCTTC.

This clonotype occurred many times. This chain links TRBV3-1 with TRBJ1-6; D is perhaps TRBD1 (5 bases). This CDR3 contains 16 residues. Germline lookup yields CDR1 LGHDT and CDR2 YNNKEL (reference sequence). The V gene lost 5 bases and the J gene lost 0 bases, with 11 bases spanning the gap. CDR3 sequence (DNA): TGTGCCAGCAGCTCCAGGGTCCTCTCCTATAATTCACCCCTCCACTTT. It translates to CASSSRVLSYNSPLHF.

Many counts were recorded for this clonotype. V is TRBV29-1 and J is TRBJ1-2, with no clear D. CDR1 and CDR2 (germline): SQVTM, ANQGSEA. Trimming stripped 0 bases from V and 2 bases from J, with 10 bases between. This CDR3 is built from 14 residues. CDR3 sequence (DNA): TGCAGCGTTGAAGAACAACAGAGGAACTATGGCTACACCTTC. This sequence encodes CSVEEQQRNYGYTF.

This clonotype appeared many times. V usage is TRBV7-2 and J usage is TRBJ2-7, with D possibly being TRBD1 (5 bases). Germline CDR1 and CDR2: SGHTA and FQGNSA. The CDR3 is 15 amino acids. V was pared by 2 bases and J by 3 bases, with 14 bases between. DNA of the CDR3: TGTGCCAGCAGCTTATCGTTATCGACAGTCTACGAGCAGTACTTC. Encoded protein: CASSLSLSTVYEQYF.

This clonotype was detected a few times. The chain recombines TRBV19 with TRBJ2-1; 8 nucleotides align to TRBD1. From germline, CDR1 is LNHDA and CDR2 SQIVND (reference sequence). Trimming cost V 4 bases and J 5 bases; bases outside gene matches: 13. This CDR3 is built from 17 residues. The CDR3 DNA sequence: TGTGCCAGTAGTAATATCCTTACGCGACAGGGGAACAATGAGCAGTTCTTC. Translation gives CASSNILTRQGNNEQFF.

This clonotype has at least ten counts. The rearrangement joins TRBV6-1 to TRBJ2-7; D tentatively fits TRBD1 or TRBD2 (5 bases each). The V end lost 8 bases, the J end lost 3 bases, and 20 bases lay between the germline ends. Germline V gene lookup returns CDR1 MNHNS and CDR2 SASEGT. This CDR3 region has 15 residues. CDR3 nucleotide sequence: TGTGCCAGCTTCGGGACCTTTGACGGTCTCTACGAGCAGTACTTC. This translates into CASFGTFDGLYEQYF.